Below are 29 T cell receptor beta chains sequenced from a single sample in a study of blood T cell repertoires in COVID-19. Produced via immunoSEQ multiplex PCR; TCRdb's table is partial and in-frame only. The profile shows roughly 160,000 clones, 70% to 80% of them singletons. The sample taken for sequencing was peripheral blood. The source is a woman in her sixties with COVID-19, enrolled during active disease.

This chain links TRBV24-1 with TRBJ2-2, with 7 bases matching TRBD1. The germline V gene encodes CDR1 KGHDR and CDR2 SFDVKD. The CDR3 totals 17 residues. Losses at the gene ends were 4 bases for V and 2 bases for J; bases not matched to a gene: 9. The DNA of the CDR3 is TGTGCCACCAGTGACCCCAGACAGGGCACAAACACCGGGGAGCTGTTTTTT. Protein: CATSDPRQGTNTGELFF.

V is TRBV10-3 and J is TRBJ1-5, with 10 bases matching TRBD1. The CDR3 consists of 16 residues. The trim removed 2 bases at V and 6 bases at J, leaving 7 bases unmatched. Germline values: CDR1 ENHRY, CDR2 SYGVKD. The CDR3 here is CAISEGKTGGGQPQHF. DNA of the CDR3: TGTGCCATCAGTGAGGGCAAGACAGGGGGCGGTCAGCCCCAGCATTTT.

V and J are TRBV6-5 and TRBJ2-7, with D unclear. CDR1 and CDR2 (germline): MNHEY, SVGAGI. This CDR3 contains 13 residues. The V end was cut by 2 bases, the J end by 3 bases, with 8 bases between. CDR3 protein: CASSYPVYYEQYF. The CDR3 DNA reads TGTGCCAGCAGTTACCCCGTATACTACGAGCAGTACTTC.

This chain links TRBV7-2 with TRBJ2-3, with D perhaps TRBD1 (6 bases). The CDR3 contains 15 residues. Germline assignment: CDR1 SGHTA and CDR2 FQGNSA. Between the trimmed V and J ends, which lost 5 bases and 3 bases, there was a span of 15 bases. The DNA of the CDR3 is TGTGCCAGCAGCCCGGTGGGGACAAAAACAGATACGCAGTATTTT. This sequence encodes CASSPVGTKTDTQYF.

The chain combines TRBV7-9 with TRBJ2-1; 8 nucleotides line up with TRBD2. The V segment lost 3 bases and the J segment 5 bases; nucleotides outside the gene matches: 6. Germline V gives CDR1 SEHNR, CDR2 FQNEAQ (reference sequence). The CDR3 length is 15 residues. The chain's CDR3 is CASSFRSGIDNEQFF. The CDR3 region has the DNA TGTGCCAGCAGCTTCCGTAGCGGGATAGACAATGAGCAGTTCTTC.

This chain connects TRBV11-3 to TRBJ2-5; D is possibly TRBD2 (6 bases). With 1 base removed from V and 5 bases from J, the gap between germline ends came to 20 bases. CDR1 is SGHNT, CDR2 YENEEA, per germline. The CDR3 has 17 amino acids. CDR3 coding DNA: TGTGCCAGCAGCTTAGGATCGGCCTCCGGGGGTACGGAGACCCAGTACTTC. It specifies CASSLGSASGGTETQYF.

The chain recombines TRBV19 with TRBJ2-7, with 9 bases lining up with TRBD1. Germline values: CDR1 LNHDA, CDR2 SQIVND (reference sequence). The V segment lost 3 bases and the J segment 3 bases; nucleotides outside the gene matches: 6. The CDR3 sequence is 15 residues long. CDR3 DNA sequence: TGTGCCAGTAGTATCCGACAGGGGGTTGTCTACGAGCAGTACTTC. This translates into CASSIRQGVVYEQYF.

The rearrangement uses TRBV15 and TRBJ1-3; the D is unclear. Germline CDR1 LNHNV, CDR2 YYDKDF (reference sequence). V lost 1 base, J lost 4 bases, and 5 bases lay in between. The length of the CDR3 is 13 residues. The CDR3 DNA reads TGTGCCACCAGCAGAGGGAGGGGAAACACCATATATTTT. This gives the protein CATSRGRGNTIYF. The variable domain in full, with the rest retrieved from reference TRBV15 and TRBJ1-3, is DAMVIQNPRYQVTQFGKPVTLSCSQTLNHNVMYWYQQKSSQAPKLLFHYYDKDFNNEADTPDNFQSRRPNTSFCFLDIRSPGLGDTAMYLCATSRGRGNTIYFGEGSWLTVV.

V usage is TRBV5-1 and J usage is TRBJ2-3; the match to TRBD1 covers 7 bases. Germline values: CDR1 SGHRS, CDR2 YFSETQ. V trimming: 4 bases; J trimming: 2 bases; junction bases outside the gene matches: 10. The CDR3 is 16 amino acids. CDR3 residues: CASSQQGSLHTDTQYF. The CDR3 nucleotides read TGCGCCAGCAGCCAACAGGGGAGTTTGCACACAGATACGCAGTATTTT.

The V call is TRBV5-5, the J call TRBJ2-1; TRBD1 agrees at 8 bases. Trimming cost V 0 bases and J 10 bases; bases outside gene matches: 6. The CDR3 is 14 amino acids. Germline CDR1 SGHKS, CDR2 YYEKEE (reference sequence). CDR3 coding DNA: TGTGCCAGCAGCTTGGCCGGTACAGGGGGGGAGCAGTTCTTC. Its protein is CASSLAGTGGEQFF.

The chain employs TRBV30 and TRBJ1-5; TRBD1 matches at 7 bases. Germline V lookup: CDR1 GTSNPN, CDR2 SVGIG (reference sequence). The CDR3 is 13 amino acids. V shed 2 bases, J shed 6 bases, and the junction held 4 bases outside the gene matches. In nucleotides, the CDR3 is TGTGCCTGGAGTACACGACAGGGTCAGCCCCAGCATTTT. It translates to CAWSTRQGQPQHF.

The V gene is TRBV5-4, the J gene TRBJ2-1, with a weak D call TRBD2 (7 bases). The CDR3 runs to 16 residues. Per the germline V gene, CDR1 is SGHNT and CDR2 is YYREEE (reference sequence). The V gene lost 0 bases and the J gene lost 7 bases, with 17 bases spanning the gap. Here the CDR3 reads CASSLEGGRSRNEQFF. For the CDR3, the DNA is TGTGCCAGCAGCTTGGAGGGGGGGCGCTCTCGGAATGAGCAGTTCTTC.

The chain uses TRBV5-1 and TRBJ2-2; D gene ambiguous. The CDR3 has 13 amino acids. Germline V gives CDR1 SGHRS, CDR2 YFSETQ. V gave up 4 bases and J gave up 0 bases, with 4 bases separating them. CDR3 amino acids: CASSPSNTGELFF. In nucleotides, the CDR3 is TGCGCCAGCAGCCCCTCGAACACCGGGGAGCTGTTTTTT.

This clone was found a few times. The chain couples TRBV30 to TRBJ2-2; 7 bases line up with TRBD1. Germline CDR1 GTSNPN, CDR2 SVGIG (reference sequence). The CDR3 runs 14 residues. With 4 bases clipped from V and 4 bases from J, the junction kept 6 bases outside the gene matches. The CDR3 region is CAWKGARGTGELFF. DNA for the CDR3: TGTGCCTGGAAGGGGGCACGGGGCACCGGGGAGCTGTTTTTT.

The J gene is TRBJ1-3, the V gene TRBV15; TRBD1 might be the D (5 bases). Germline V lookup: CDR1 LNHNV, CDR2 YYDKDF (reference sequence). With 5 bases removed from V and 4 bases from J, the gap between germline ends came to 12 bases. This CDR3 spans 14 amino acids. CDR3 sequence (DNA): TGTGCCACCAGCCACCGGGGGAGAGGAAACACCATATATTTT. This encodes CATSHRGRGNTIYF. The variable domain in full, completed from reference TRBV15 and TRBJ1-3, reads DAMVIQNPRYQVTQFGKPVTLSCSQTLNHNVMYWYQQKSSQAPKLLFHYYDKDFNNEADTPDNFQSRRPNTSFCFLDIRSPGLGDTAMYLCATSHRGRGNTIYFGEGSWLTVV.

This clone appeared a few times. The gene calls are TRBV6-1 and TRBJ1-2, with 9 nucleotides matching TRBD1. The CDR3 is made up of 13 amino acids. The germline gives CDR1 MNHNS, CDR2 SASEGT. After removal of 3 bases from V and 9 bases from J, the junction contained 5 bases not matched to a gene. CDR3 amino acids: CASSDRDRASYTF. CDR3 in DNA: TGTGCCAGCAGTGACCGGGACAGGGCCAGCTACACCTTC.

The CDR3, as DNA: TGTGCCAGCAGGCTAGGACAGGGCCTTGAAGCTTTCTTT. This sequence encodes CASRLGQGLEAFF. The genes are TRBV5-6 and TRBJ1-1; 8 nucleotides align to TRBD1. This CDR3 region has 13 residues. The germline V gene encodes CDR1 SGHDT and CDR2 YYEEEE. Losses at the gene ends were 5 bases for V and 7 bases for J; bases not matched to a gene: 7.

The CDR3 region has the DNA TGTGCCAGCAGTCCGAAAGCCAGCGGGATCTACACAGATACGCAGTATTTT. This encodes CASSPKASGIYTDTQYF. This chain joins TRBV5-4 and TRBJ2-3; 7 positions agree with TRBD2. The CDR3 is 17 residues long. The junction had 14 bases not matched to a gene; V was cut back by 5 bases and J by 2 bases. CDR1 and CDR2 (germline): SGHNT, YYREEE (reference sequence).

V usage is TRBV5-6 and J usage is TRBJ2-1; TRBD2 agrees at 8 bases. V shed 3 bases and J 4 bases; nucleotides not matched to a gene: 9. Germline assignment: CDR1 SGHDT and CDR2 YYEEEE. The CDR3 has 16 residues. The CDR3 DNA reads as TGTGCCAGCAGCTCCGTGGTCCGCGGGAGGTACAATGAGCAGTTCTTC. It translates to CASSSVVRGRYNEQFF.

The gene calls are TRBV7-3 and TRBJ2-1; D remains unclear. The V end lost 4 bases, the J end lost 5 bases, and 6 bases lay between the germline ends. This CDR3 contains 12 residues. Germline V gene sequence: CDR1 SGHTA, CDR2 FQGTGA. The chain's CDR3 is CASSSRDNEQFF. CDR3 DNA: TGTGCCAGCAGCTCCCGTGACAATGAGCAGTTCTTC. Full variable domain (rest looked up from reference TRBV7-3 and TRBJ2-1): GAGVSQTPSNKVTEKGKYVELRCDPISGHTALYWYRQSLGQGPEFLIYFQGTGAADDSGLPNDRFFAVRPEGSVSTLKIQRTERGDSAVYLCASSSRDNEQFFGPGTRLTVL.

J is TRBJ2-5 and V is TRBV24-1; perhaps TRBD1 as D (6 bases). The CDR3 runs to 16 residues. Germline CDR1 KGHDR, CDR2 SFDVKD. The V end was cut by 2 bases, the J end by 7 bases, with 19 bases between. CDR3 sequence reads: CATSDYQGPGSGTQYF. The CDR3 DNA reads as TGTGCCACCAGTGATTACCAGGGGCCCGGCTCCGGGACCCAGTACTTC.

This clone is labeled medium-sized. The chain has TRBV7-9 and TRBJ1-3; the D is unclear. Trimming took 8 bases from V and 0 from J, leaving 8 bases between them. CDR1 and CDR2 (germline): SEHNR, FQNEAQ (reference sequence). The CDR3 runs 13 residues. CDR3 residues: CASAPGSGNTIYF. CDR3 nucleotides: TGTGCCAGCGCTCCCGGCTCTGGAAACACCATATATTTT.

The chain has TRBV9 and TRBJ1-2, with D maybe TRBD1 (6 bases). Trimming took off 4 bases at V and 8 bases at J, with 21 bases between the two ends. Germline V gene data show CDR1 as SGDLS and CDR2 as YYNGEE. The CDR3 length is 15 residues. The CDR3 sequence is CASSPSGHSSEGYTF. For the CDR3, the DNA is TGTGCCAGCAGCCCCTCGGGACACAGCTCGGAAGGCTACACCTTC.

The CDR3: CASSQDLGPGGNTIYF. CDR3 DNA: TGTGCCAGCAGCCAAGATCTGGGGCCTGGTGGAAACACCATATATTTT. The chain has TRBV3-1 (or the pseudogene TRBV3-2) and TRBJ1-3; a possible D gene is TRBD1 (5 bases). From germline, CDR1 is LGHDT and CDR2 YNNKEL (reference sequence). The CDR3 is made up of 16 amino acids. V was trimmed by 0 bases and J by 3 bases, leaving 12 bases between them.

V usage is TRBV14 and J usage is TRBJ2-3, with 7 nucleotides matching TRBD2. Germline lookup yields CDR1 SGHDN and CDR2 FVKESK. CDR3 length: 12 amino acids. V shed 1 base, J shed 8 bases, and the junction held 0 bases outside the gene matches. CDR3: CASSQAGGTQYF. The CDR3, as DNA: TGTGCCAGCAGCCAAGCGGGGGGTACGCAGTATTTT.

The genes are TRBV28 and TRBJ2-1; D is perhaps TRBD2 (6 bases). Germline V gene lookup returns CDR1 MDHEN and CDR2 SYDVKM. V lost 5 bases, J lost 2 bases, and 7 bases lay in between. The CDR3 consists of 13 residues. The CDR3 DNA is TGTGCCAGCAGTGCGGGACCCTACAATGAGCAGTTCTTC. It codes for CASSAGPYNEQFF.

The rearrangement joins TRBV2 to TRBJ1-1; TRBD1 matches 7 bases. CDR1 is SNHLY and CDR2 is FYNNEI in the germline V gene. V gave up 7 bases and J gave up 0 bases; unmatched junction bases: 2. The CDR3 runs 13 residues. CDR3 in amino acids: CASTTGLNTEAFF. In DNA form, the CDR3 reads TGTGCCAGCACGACAGGGCTGAACACTGAAGCTTTCTTT.

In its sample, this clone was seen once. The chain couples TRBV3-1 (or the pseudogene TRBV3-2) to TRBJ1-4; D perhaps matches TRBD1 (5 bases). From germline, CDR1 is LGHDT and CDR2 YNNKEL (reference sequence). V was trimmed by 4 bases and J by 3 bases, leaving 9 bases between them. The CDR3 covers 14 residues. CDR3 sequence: CASSPAGANEKLFF. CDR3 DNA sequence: TGTGCCAGCAGCCCGGCGGGGGCTAATGAAAAACTGTTTTTT.

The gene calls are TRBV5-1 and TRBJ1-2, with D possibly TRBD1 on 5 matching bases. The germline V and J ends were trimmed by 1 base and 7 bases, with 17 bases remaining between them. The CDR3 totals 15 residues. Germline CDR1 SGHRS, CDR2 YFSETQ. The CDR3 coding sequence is TGCGCCAGCAGCTTGAACCGGGACTTTGGATCTGGCTACACCTTC. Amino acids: CASSLNRDFGSGYTF.